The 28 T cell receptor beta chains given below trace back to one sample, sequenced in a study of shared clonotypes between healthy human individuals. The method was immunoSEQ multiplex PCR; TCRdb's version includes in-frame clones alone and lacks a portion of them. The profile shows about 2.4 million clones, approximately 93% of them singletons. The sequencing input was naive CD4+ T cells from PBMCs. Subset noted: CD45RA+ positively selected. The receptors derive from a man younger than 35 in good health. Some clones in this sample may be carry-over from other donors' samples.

The CDR3: CASSFWQGYDNEQFF. In nucleotides, the CDR3 is TGCGCCAGCAGCTTCTGGCAGGGCTACGACAATGAGCAGTTCTTC. The gene calls are TRBV5-1 and TRBJ2-1; D is possibly TRBD1 (5 bases). Looked up from germline, CDR1 is SGHRS and CDR2 is YFSETQ. Trimming took off 2 bases at V and 5 bases at J, with 14 bases between the two ends. The CDR3 has 15 residues.

The CDR3 protein is CASSQGSLSTDTQYF. CDR3 sequence (DNA): TGCGCCAGCAGCCAAGGCTCCCTTAGCACAGATACGCAGTATTTT. The chain employs TRBV4-1 and TRBJ2-3; D gene ambiguous. CDR1 MGHRA and CDR2 YSYEKL come from the germline V gene. This CDR3 is built from 15 residues. Trimming shortened V by 1 base and J by 0 bases, and 8 bases separated the two germline ends.

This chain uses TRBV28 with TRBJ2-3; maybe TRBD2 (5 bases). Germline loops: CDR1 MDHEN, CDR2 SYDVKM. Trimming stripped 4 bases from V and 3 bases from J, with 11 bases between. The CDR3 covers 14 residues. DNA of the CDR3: TGTGCCAGCAGTTCAGCGGCCCTGACAGATACGCAGTATTTT. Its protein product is CASSSAALTDTQYF.

The CDR3 coding sequence is TGTGCCAGCAGCTTTGACCAGGGGCCCTCTATTTCACCCCTCCACTTT. Its protein product is CASSFDQGPSISPLHF. The chain recombines TRBV7-8 with TRBJ1-6, with TRBD1 as a possible D gene (6 bases). Trimming stripped 3 bases from V and 9 bases from J, with 18 bases between. CDR1 and CDR2 (germline): SGHVS, FQNEAQ. The CDR3 runs to 16 residues.

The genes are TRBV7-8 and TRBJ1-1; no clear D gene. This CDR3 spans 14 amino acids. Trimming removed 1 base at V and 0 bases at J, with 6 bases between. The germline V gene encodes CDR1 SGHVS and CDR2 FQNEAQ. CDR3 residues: CASSLVTLNTEAFF. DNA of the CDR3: TGTGCCAGCAGCTTAGTCACGCTGAACACTGAAGCTTTCTTT.

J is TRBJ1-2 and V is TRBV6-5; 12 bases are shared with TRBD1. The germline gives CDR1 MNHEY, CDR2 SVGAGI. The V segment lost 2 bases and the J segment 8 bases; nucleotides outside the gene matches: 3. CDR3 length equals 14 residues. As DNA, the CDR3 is TGTGCCAGCAGTTACGGGACAGGGGGCCCGGGCTACACCTTC. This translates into CASSYGTGGPGYTF.

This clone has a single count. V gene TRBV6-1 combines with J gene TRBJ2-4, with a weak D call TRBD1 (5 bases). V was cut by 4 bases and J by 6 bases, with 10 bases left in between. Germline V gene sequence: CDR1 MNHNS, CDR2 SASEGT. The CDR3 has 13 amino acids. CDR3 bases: TGTGCCAGCAGTGGACAGTCTGGAAACATTCAGTACTTC. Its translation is CASSGQSGNIQYF.

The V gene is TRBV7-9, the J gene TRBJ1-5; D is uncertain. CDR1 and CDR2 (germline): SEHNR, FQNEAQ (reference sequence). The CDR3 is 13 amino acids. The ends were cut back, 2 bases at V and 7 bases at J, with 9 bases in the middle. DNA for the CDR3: TGTGCCAGCAGCTTAAAGGGAGACCAGCCCCAGCATTTT. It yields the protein CASSLKGDQPQHF. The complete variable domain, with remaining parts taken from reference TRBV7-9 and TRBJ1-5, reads DTGVSQNPRHKITKRGQNVTFRCDPISEHNRLYWYRQTLGQGPEFLTYFQNEAQLEKSRLLSDRFSAERPKGSFSTLEIQRTEQGDSAMYLCASSLKGDQPQHFGDGTRLSIL.

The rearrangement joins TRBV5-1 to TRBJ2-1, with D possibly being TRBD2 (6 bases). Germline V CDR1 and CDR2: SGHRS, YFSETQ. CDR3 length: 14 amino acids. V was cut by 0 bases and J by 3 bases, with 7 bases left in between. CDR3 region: CASSLGDFYNEQFF. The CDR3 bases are TGCGCCAGCAGCTTGGGGGACTTCTACAATGAGCAGTTCTTC.

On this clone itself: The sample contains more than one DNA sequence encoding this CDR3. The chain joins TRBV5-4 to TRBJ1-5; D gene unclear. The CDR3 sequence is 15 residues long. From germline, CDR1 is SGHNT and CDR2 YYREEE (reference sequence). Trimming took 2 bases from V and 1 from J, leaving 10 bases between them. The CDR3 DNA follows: TGTGCCAGCAGCTTAGGAGGTGGCAGCAATCAGCCCCAGCATTTT. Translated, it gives CASSLGGGSNQPQHF.

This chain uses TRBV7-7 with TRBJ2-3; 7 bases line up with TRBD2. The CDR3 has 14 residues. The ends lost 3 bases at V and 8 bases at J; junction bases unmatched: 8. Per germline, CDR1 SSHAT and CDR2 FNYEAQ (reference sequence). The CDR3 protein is CASSLGTTASTQYF. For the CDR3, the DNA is TGTGCCAGCAGCTTGGGGACTACTGCGAGTACGCAGTATTTT.

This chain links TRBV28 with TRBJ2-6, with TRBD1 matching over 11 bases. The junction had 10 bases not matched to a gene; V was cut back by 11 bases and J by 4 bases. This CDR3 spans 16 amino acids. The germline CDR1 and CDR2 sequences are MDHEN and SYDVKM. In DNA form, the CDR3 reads TGTGCCTCCCGCGGACAGGGGGCATCAGGGGCCAACGTCCTGACTTTC. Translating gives CASRGQGASGANVLTF.

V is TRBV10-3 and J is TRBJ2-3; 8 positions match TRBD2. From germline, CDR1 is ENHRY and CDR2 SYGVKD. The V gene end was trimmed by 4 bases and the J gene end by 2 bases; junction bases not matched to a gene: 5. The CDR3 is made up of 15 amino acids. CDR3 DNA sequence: TGTGCCATCAGTGCCGTTAGCGGGGACACAGATACGCAGTATTTT. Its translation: CAISAVSGDTDTQYF.

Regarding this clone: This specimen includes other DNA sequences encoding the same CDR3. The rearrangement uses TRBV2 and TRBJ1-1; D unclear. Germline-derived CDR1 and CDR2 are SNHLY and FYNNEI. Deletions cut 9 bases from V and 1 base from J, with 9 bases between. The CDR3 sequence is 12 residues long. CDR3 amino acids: CASRTENTEAFF. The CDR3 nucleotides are TGTGCCAGTCGAACAGAGAACACTGAAGCTTTCTTT.

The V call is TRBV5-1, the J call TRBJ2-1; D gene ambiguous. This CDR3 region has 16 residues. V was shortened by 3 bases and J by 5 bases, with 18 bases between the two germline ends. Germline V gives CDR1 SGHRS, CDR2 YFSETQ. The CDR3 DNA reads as TGCGCCAGCAGCTCCGACCCGCACACCTTAAACAATGAGCAGTTCTTC. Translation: CASSSDPHTLNNEQFF.

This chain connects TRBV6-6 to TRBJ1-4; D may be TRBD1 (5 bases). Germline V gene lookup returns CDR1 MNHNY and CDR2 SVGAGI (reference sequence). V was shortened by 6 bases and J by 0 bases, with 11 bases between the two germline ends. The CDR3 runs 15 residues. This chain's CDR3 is CASRARDATNEKLFF. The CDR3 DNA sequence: TGTGCCAGCAGGGCCAGGGATGCAACTAATGAAAAACTGTTTTTT.

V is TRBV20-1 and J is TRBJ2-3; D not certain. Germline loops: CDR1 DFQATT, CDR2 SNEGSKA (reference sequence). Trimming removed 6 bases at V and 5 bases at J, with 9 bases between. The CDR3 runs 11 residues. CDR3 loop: CSASAEDTQYF. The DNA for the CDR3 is TGCAGTGCCTCCGCCGAAGATACGCAGTATTTT.

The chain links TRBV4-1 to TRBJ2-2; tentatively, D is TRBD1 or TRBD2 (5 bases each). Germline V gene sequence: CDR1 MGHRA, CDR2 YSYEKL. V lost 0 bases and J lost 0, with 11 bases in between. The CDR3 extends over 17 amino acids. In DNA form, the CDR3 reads TGCGCCAGCAGCCAAGAGTGGGTGGGGGCGAACACCGGGGAGCTGTTTTTT. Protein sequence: CASSQEWVGANTGELFF.

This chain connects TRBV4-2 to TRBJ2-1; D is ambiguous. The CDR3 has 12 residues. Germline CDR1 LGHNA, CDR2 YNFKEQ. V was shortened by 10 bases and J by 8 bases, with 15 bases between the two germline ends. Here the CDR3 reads CANYGVWDEQFF. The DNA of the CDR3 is TGTGCCAACTATGGGGTTTGGGATGAGCAGTTCTTC.

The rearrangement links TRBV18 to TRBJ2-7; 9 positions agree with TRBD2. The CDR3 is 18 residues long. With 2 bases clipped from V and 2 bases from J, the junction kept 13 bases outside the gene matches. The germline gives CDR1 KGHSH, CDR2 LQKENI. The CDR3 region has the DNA TGTGCCAGCTCACCATCTCCCCCGAGTCTAGCGGGGACCTACGAGCAGTACTTC. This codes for CASSPSPPSLAGTYEQYF.

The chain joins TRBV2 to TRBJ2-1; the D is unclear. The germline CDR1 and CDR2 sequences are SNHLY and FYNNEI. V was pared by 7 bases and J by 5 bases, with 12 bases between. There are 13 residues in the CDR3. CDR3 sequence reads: CASNPNRDNEQFF. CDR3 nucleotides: TGTGCCAGCAACCCGAACCGGGACAATGAGCAGTTCTTC.

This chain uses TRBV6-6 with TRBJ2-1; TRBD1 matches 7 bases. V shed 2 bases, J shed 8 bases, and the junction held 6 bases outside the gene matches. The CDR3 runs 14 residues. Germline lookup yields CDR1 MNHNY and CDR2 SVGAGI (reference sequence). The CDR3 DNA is TGTGCCAGCAGTTACCTACGCGGACAGGATGAGCAGTTCTTC. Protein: CASSYLRGQDEQFF.

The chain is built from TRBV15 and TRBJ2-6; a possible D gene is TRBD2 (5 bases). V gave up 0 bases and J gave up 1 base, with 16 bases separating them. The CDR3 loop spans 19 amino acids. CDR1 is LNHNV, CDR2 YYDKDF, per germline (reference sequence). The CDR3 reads CATSRDRGLRLSGANVLTF. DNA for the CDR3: TGTGCCACCAGCAGAGATCGGGGATTACGTCTTTCTGGGGCCAACGTCCTGACTTTC.

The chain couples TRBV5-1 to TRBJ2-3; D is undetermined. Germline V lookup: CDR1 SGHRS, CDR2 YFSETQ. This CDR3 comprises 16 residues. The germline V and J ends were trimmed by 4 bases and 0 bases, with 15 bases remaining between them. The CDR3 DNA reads TGCGCCAGCAGCCCTCCTATCCCGGAAAGCACAGATACGCAGTATTTT. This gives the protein CASSPPIPESTDTQYF.

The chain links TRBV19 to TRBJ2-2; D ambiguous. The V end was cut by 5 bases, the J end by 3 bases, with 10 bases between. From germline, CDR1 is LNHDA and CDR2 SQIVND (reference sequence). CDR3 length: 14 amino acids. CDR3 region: CASSSPGDTGELFF. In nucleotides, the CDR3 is TGTGCCAGTAGTTCACCAGGAGACACCGGGGAGCTGTTTTTT. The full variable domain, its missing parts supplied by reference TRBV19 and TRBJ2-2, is DGGITQSPKYLFRKEGQNVTLSCEQNLNHDAMYWYRQDPGQGLRLIYYSQIVNDFQKGDIAEGYSVSREKKESFPLTVTSAQKNPTAFYLCASSSPGDTGELFFGEGSRLTVL.

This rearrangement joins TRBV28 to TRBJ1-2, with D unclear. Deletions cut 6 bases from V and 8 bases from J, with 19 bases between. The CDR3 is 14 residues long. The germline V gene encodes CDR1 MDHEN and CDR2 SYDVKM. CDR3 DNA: TGTGCCAGCAGCGTCCACAGCGTTTCGAGAGGCTACACCTTC. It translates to CASSVHSVSRGYTF.

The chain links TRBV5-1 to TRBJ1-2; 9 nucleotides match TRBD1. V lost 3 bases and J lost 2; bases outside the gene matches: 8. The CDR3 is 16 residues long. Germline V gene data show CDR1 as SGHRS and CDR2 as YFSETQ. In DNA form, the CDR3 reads TGCGCCAGCAGCTCGACCTCCGGGACAGGGAACTATGGCTACACCTTC. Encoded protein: CASSSTSGTGNYGYTF.

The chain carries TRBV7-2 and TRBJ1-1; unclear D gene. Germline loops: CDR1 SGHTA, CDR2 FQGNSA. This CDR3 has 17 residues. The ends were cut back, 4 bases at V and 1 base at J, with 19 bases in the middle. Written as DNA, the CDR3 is TGTGCCAGCAGCTCTGACGGGCCGAGCCGGGGGAACACTGAAGCTTTCTTT. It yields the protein CASSSDGPSRGNTEAFF.